These 22 T cell receptor beta chains share one sample of origin, sequenced in a study of blood T cell repertoires in COVID-19. Measured with immunoSEQ multiplex PCR; TCRdb has only the in-frame clones, and not every one. This table holds hundreds of thousands of clones, 80% to 90% found once. Source material: peripheral blood. The receptors were sampled from a woman aged 80 or older with COVID-19, enrolled during active disease.

The chain has TRBV2 and TRBJ2-7; tentatively, D is TRBD2 (5 bases). V was cut by 10 bases and J by 6 bases, with 16 bases left in between. CDR1 is SNHLY and CDR2 is FYNNEI in the germline V gene. This CDR3 spans 12 amino acids. CDR3 residues: CATRRGLFEQYF. In DNA, the CDR3 is TGTGCCACCCGCCGCGGGCTCTTCGAGCAGTACTTC.

The J gene is TRBJ1-1, the V gene TRBV18; 7 nucleotides match TRBD1. There are 15 residues in the CDR3. V lost 3 bases and J lost 3; bases outside the gene matches: 7. Germline loops: CDR1 KGHSH, CDR2 LQKENI. CDR3 in amino acids: CASSPTYTGDTEAFF. The CDR3 DNA follows: TGTGCCAGCTCACCTACTTATACAGGGGACACTGAAGCTTTCTTT.

V gene TRBV19 combines with J gene TRBJ2-1, with 9 bases matching TRBD2. This CDR3 contains 14 residues. V shed 7 bases and J 10 bases; nucleotides not matched to a gene: 11. Germline loops: CDR1 LNHDA, CDR2 SQIVND (reference sequence). CDR3 region: CASMEVAGVNEQFF. The DNA of the CDR3 is TGTGCCAGTATGGAGGTAGCGGGAGTAAACGAGCAGTTCTTC.

The CDR3 nucleotides read TGTGCCAGCAGCTTAACCCTTCAGACTGAAGCTTTCTTT. The encoded protein is CASSLTLQTEAFF. The V and J genes are TRBV7-9 and TRBJ1-1; no definite D call. Trimming took 2 bases from V and 5 from J, leaving 9 bases between them. This CDR3 is 13 amino acids long. Germline CDR1 is SEHNR and CDR2 is FQNEAQ (reference sequence).

This clone came up a few times. The chain carries TRBV5-1 and TRBJ1-6; D uncertain. Germline lookup yields CDR1 SGHRS and CDR2 YFSETQ. Trimming took off 7 bases at V and 9 bases at J, with 17 bases between the two ends. The CDR3 covers 14 residues. In DNA, the CDR3 is TGCGCCAGCCAACTGGCACTGGCGGGTTCACCCCTCCACTTT. Translating it yields CASQLALAGSPLHF.

The V and J genes are TRBV28 and TRBJ1-2, with 8 bases that match TRBD1. CDR1 MDHEN and CDR2 SYDVKM come from the germline V gene. Losses at the gene ends were 3 bases for V and 4 bases for J; bases not matched to a gene: 7. The CDR3 is 15 residues long. The DNA for the CDR3 is TGTGCCAGCAGTTTCGGAGGACAGGGCAGCTATGGCTACACCTTC. Protein: CASSFGGQGSYGYTF.

This clone is a singleton in its sample. This chain uses TRBV4-1 with TRBJ1-2, with D possibly TRBD1 on 6 matching bases. The germline V and J ends were trimmed by 1 base and 4 bases, with 16 bases remaining between them. The germline V gene has CDR1 MGHRA and CDR2 YSYEKL. This CDR3 is built from 16 residues. The CDR3 is CASSQALGQRVYGYTF. Here the CDR3 DNA reads TGCGCCAGCAGCCAAGCACTAGGACAGAGGGTCTATGGCTACACCTTC.

The V gene is TRBV12-3 or TRBV12-4, the J gene TRBJ2-5; a possible D gene is TRBD2 (6 bases). V dropped 7 bases and J dropped 4 bases, with 10 bases sitting between them. The CDR3 is 12 amino acids. The CDR3 loop reads CASKLGGETQYF. The CDR3 DNA reads as TGTGCCAGCAAATTGGGGGGAGAGACCCAGTACTTC.

This clone was observed a few times. The chain links TRBV12-3 or TRBV12-4 to TRBJ2-1; TRBD2 matches at 7 bases. The V gene end was trimmed by 6 bases and the J gene end by 6 bases; junction bases not matched to a gene: 5. The CDR3 spans 13 residues. CDR3 amino acids: CASRGWGGNEQFF. Written as DNA, the CDR3 is TGTGCCAGCAGGGGATGGGGGGGCAATGAGCAGTTCTTC.

The chain combines TRBV6-2 or TRBV6-3 with TRBJ2-3; D gene unclear. V was cut by 4 bases and J by 2 bases, with 10 bases left in between. The germline V gene encodes CDR1 MNHEY and CDR2 SVGEGT. This CDR3 has 14 amino acids. The CDR3, as DNA: TGTGCCAGCAGTTTAGTCCGAGCCACAGATACGCAGTATTTT. Translating gives CASSLVRATDTQYF.

The V call is TRBV14, the J call TRBJ1-1; D remains ambiguous. CDR3 length equals 13 residues. The germline V gene encodes CDR1 SGHDN and CDR2 FVKESK. Trimming removed 7 bases from V and 4 bases from J, with 13 bases in between. CDR3 residues: CASTRARGTEAFF. The CDR3 DNA is TGTGCCAGCACAAGGGCCCGGGGCACTGAAGCTTTCTTT.

The chain has TRBV7-2 and TRBJ1-2; TRBD1 matches 8 bases. CDR1 and CDR2 from the germline V gene are SGHTA and FQGNSA. The CDR3 spans 16 residues. Germline trimming cut 1 base from V and 4 bases from J; bases unmatched to any gene: 8. CDR3 DNA sequence: TGTGCCAGCAGCTTAGATCGGACAGGGACAGTCTATGGCTACACCTTC. Translating it yields CASSLDRTGTVYGYTF. Based on the CDR3 plus reference TRBV7-2 and TRBJ1-2, the full variable domain is GAGVSQSPSNKVTEKGKDVELRCDPISGHTALYWYRQSLGQGLEFLIYFQGNSAPDKSGLPSDRFSAERTGGSVSTLTIQRTQQEDSAVYLCASSLDRTGTVYGYTFGSGTRLTVV.

Here the CDR3 reads CASSLARVDQPQHF. CDR3 coding DNA: TGTGCCAGCAGCTTGGCCAGGGTCGATCAGCCCCAGCATTTT. The chain joins TRBV5-6 to TRBJ1-5, with D possibly TRBD1 on 5 matching bases. Germline loops: CDR1 SGHDT, CDR2 YYEEEE. The CDR3 is 14 residues long. Trimming pared 0 bases from V and 5 bases from J, leaving 9 bases between.

The chain recombines TRBV19 with TRBJ1-5; the D gene is possibly TRBD1 (5 bases). With 3 bases removed from V and 0 bases from J, the gap between germline ends came to 12 bases. The CDR3 covers 16 residues. Germline V CDR1 and CDR2: LNHDA, SQIVND (reference sequence). The CDR3 nucleotides are TGTGCCAGTAGTATGACAGTTCCTTATAGCAATCAGCCCCAGCATTTT. This sequence encodes CASSMTVPYSNQPQHF.

The chain links TRBV7-9 to TRBJ2-5; D perhaps matches TRBD2 (5 bases). The CDR3 runs to 15 residues. Germline V gene lookup returns CDR1 SEHNR and CDR2 FQNEAQ (reference sequence). V lost 5 bases, J lost 1 base, and 14 bases lay in between. CDR3 sequence (DNA): TGTGCCAGCAGCCCAAAACAGCGGATCCAAGAGACCCAGTACTTC. Translation: CASSPKQRIQETQYF.

This clone was counted a few times. The rearrangement joins TRBV29-1 to TRBJ1-3; maybe TRBD1 (5 bases). The CDR3 runs to 12 residues. V lost 3 bases to trimming and J lost 3 bases, with 6 bases between them. Germline CDR1 is SQVTM and CDR2 is ANQGSEA. CDR3 loop: CSVDDSGNTIYF. CDR3 coding DNA: TGCAGCGTTGACGACAGTGGAAACACCATATATTTT.

The genes are TRBV18 and TRBJ2-7, with D possibly matching TRBD2 (5 bases). V lost 3 bases and J 3 bases, leaving 9 bases between the germline ends. CDR1 is KGHSH and CDR2 is LQKENI in the germline V gene. This CDR3 has 13 residues. CDR3 bases: TGTGCCAGCTCACCGGAGGTTGACTACGAGCAGTACTTC. Residues: CASSPEVDYEQYF.

The CDR3 is CASSPTWDSYEQYF. The DNA for the CDR3 is TGTGCCAGCAGCCCAACCTGGGACTCATACGAGCAGTACTTC. The chain uses TRBV3-1 (or the pseudogene TRBV3-2) and TRBJ2-7; TRBD2 is a possible D gene (6 bases). CDR3 size: 14 residues. In germline, CDR1 is LGHDT, CDR2 YNNKEL (reference sequence). The V end was cut by 4 bases, the J end by 4 bases, with 14 bases between.

The chain has TRBV6-1 and TRBJ2-7; 11 bases map to TRBD1. The CDR3 consists of 16 residues. Germline V gene lookup returns CDR1 MNHNS and CDR2 SASEGT. Trimming took 3 bases from V and 2 from J; bases not matched to a gene: 6. The CDR3 is CASSDTGTGGTYEQYF. CDR3 in DNA: TGTGCCAGCAGTGATACAGGGACAGGGGGAACCTACGAGCAGTACTTC.

The chain employs TRBV28 and TRBJ1-1; 10 nucleotides align to TRBD1. V lost 5 bases and J lost 10; bases outside the gene matches: 13. This CDR3 has 15 residues. Germline CDR1 reads MDHEN; CDR2 reads SYDVKM. CDR3 amino acids: CASSPPGQGGPAAFF. In DNA, the CDR3 is TGTGCCAGCAGTCCCCCCGGACAGGGGGGACCCGCAGCTTTCTTT.

CDR3 coding DNA: TGTGCCAGCAGTCGACCTCCGGGACAGGGTTCGGAAGAGACCCAGTACTTC. Encoded protein: CASSRPPGQGSEETQYF. The chain is built from TRBV2 and TRBJ2-5; TRBD1 matches at 9 bases. Germline V lookup: CDR1 SNHLY, CDR2 FYNNEI. After removal of 5 bases from V and 3 bases from J, the junction contained 13 bases not matched to a gene. This CDR3 contains 17 residues.

The chain combines TRBV18 with TRBJ1-3; a possible D gene is TRBD1 (6 bases). CDR1 and CDR2 (germline): KGHSH, LQKENI. Deletions cut 6 bases from V and 2 bases from J, with 14 bases between. The CDR3 is 15 amino acids. The CDR3 spells CASSRLQGAGNTIYF. For the CDR3, the DNA is TGTGCCAGCTCGCGTTTACAGGGTGCTGGAAACACCATATATTTT. The whole variable domain, filled in from reference TRBV18 and TRBJ1-3, reads NAGVMQNPRHLVRRRGQEARLRCSPMKGHSHVYWYRQLPEEGLKFMVYLQKENIIDESGMPKERFSAEFPKEGPSILRIQQVVRGDSAAYFCASSRLQGAGNTIYFGEGSWLTVV.